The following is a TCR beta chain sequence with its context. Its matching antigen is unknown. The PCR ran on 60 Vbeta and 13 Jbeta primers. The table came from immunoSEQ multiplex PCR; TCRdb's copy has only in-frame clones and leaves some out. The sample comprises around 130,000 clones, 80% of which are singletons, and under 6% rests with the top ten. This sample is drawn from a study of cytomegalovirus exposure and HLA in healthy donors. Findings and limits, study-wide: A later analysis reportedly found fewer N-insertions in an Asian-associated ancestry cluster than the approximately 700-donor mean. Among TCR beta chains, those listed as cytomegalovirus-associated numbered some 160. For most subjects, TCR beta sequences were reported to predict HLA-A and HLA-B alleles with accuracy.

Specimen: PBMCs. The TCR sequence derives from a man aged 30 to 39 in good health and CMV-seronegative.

The CDR3 protein is CASSEALATAPGFGYGYTF. CDR3 DNA sequence: TGTGCCAGCAGTGAAGCGCTCGCTACGGCACCCGGGTTTGGCTATGGCTACACCTTC. The chain has TRBV2 and TRBJ1-2; D not resolved. This CDR3 is built from 19 residues. Trimming removed 0 bases from V and 4 bases from J, with 24 bases in between. The germline V gene encodes CDR1 SNHLY and CDR2 FYNNEI.